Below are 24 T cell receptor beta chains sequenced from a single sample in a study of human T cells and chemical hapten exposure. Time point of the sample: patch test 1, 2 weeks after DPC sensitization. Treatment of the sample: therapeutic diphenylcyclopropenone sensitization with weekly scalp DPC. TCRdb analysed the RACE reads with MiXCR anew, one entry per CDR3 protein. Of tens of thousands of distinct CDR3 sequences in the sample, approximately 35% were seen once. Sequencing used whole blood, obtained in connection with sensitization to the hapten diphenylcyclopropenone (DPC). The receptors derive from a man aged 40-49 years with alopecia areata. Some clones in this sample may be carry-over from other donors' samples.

For the CDR3, the DNA is TGTGCCAGCACCGATGCAGGGTACGAGCAGTACTTC. Amino acid sequence: CASTDAGYEQYF. The genes are TRBV27 and TRBJ2-7; D may be TRBD1 (5 bases). V lost 7 bases and J 4 bases, leaving 11 bases between the germline ends. CDR3 size: 12 residues. CDR1 and CDR2 from the germline V gene are MNHEY and SMNVEV (reference sequence).

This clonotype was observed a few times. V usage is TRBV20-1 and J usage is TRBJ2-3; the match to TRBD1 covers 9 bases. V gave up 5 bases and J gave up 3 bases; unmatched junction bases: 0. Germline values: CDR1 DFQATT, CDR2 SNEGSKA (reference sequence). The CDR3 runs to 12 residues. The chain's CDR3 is CSAGTGTDTQYF. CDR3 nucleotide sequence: TGCAGTGCTGGGACAGGGACAGATACGCAGTATTTT.

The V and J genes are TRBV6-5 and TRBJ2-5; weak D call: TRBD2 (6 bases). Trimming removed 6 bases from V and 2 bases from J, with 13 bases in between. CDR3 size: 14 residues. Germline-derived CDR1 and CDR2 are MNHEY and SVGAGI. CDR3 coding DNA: TGTGCCAGCAGCCGAGGGGACTTTCAAGAGACCCAGTACTTC. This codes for CASSRGDFQETQYF.

In nucleotides, the CDR3 is TGCAGTGCTGCCGGACTAGCGGGACTCACAGATACGCAGTATTTT. Translation gives CSAAGLAGLTDTQYF. The V call is TRBV20-1, the J call TRBJ2-3; TRBD2 aligns across 12 bases. The CDR3 runs 15 residues. CDR1 and CDR2 from the germline V gene are DFQATT and SNEGSKA (reference sequence). Trimming at V came to 5 bases and at J to 2 bases, leaving 5 bases not matched to a gene.

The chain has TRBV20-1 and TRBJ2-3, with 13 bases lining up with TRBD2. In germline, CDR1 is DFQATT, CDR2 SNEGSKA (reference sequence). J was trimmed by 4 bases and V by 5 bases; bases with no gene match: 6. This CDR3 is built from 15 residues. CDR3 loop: CSADRTSGSPDTQYF. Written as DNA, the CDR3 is TGCAGTGCTGACAGGACTAGCGGGAGCCCAGATACGCAGTATTTT.

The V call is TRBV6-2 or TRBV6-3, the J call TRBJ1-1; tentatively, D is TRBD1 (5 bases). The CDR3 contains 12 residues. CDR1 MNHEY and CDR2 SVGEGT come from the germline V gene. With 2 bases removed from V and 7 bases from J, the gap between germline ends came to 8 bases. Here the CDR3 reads CASSYLRGEAFF. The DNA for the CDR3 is TGTGCCAGCAGTTACCTTAGGGGTGAAGCTTTCTTT.

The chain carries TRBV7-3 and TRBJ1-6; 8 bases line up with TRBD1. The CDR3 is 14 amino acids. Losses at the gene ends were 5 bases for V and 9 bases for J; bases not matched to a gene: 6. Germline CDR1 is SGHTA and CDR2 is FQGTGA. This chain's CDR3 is CASSADRGGSPLHF. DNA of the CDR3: TGTGCCAGCAGCGCAGACAGGGGAGGTTCACCCCTCCACTTT.

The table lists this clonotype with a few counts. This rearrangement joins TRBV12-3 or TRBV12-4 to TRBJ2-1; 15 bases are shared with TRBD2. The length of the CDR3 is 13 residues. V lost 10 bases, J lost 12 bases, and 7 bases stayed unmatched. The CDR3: CATAGLAGGGQFF. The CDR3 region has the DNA TGTGCCACCGCGGGACTAGCGGGAGGAGGGCAGTTCTTC.

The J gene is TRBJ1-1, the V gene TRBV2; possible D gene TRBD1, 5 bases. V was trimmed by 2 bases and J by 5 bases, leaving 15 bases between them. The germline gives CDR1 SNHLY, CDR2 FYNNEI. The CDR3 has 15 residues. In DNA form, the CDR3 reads TGTGCCAGCAGTGAAATTGGGACGGAGGGGACTGAAGCTTTCTTT. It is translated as CASSEIGTEGTEAFF.

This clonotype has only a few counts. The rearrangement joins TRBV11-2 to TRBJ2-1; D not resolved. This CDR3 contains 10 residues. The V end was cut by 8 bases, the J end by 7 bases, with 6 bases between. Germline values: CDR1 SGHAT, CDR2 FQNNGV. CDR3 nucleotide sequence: TGTGCCAGCTTGGGGAATGAGCAGTTCTTC. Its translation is CASLGNEQFF.

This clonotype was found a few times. The CDR3 nucleotides are TGTGCCAGCAGTAGGACAGACCGAAATGAAGCTTTCTTT. It codes for CASSRTDRNEAFF. The chain links TRBV12-3 or TRBV12-4 to TRBJ1-1; D may be TRBD1 (6 bases). The V end lost 5 bases, the J end lost 7 bases, and 14 bases lay between the germline ends. The CDR3 extends over 13 amino acids.

CDR3 DNA: TGCGCCAGCAGCTTGGCCCCGGACATAAGCTCCTACGAGCAGTACTTC. It codes for CASSLAPDISSYEQYF. V gene TRBV5-1 combines with J gene TRBJ2-7, with D tentatively TRBD1 (5 bases). The CDR3 is 16 residues long. Germline CDR1 reads SGHRS; CDR2 reads YFSETQ. Trimming left V 0 bases short and J 0 bases short, with 13 bases between.

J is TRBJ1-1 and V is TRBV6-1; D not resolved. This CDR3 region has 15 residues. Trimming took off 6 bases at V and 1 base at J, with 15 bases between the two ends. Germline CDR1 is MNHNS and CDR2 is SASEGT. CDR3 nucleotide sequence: TGTGCCAGCAGGTTAGTGGTCAGCGAGAACACTGAAGCTTTCTTT. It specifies CASRLVVSENTEAFF.

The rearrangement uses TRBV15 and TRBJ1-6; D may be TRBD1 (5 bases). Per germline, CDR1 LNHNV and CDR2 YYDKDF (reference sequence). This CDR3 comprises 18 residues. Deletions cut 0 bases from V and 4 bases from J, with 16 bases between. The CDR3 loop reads CATSRDTVRGGYNSPLHF. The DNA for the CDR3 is TGTGCCACCAGCAGAGATACCGTGCGGGGCGGGTATAATTCACCCCTCCACTTT. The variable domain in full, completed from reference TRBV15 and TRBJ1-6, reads DAMVIQNPRYQVTQFGKPVTLSCSQTLNHNVMYWYQQKSSQAPKLLFHYYDKDFNNEADTPDNFQSRRPNTSFCFLDIRSPGLGDTAMYLCATSRDTVRGGYNSPLHFGNGTRLTVT.

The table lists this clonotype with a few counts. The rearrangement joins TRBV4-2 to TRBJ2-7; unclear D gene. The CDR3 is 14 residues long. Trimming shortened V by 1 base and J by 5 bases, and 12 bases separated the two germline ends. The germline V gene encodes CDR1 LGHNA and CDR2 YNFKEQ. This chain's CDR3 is CASSQANPVNEQYF. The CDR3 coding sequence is TGTGCCAGCAGCCAAGCGAACCCCGTAAACGAGCAGTACTTC.

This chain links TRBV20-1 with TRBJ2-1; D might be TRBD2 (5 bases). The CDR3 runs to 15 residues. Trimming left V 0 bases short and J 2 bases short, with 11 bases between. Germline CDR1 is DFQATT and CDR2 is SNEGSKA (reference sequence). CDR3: CSARDRVGAYNEQFF. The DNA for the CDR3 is TGCAGTGCTAGAGATCGAGTGGGAGCCTACAATGAGCAGTTCTTC.

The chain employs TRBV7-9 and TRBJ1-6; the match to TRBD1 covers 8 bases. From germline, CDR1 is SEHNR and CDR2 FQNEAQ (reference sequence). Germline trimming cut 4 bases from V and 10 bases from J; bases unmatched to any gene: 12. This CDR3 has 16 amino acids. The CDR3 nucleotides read TGTGCCAGCAGCTCCGCACTGGGGACAGGCGAATCACCCCTCCACTTT. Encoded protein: CASSSALGTGESPLHF. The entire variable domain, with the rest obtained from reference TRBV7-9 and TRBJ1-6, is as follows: DTGVSQNPRHKITKRGQNVTFRCDPISEHNRLYWYRQTLGQGPEFLTYFQNEAQLEKSRLLSDRFSAERPKGSFSTLEIQRTEQGDSAMYLCASSSALGTGESPLHFGNGTRLTVT.

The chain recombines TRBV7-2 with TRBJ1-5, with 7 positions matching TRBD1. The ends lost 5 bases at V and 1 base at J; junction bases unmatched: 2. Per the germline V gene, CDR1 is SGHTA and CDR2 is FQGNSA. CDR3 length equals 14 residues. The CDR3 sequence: CASSLGQSNQPQHF. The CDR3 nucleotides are TGTGCCAGCAGCCTGGGACAGAGCAATCAGCCCCAGCATTTT.

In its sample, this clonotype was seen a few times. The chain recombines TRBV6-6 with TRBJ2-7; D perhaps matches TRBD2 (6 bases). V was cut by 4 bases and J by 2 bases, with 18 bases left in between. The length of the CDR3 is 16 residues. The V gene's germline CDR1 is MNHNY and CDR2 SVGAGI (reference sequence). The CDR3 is CASSSSMGLTTYEQYF. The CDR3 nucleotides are TGTGCCAGCAGTTCCTCAATGGGACTTACCACCTACGAGCAGTACTTC.

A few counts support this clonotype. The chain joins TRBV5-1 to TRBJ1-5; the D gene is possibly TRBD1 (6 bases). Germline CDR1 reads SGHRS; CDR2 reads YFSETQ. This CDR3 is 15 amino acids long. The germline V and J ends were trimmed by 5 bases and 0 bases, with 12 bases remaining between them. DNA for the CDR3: TGCGCCAGCAGACGGACAGAAAATAGCAATCAGCCCCAGCATTTT. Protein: CASRRTENSNQPQHF.

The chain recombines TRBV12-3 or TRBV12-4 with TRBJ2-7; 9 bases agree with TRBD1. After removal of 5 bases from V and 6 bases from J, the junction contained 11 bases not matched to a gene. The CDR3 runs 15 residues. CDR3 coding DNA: TGTGCCAGCAGTCCCGGGACAGGGTTGCCGTTCGAGCAGTACTTC. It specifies CASSPGTGLPFEQYF.

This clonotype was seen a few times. In DNA form, the CDR3 reads TGCAGTGCTAGCGGAGGGGGCGCGAGAGGTCAGCCCCAGCATTTT. It translates to CSASGGGARGQPQHF. The chain joins TRBV20-1 to TRBJ1-5; 7 positions agree with TRBD1. From germline, CDR1 is DFQATT and CDR2 SNEGSKA (reference sequence). The CDR3 is 15 amino acids. The J segment lost 6 bases and the V segment lost 3 bases, leaving 11 bases of the junction unmatched.

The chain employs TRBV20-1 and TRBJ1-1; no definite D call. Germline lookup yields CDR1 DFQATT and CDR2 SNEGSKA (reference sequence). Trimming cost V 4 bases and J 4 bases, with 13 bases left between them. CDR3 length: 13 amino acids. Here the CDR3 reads CSANRGIATEAFF. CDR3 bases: TGCAGTGCTAATCGGGGAATTGCCACTGAAGCTTTCTTT.

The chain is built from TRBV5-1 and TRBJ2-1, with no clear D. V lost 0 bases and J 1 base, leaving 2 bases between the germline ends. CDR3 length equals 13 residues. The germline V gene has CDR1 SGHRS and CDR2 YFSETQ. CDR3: CASSLESYNEQFF. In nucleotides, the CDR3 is TGCGCCAGCAGCTTGGAGTCCTACAATGAGCAGTTCTTC.